This T cell receptor beta chain was profiled in a study of T-cell reconstitution after alpha-beta-depleted transplantation in children. For TCRbeta, the library was prepared with unique molecular identifiers. TCRdb processed the PCR reads anew with MiXCR; each CDR3 protein has one entry. The sample has about 480,000 distinct CDR3 sequences, roughly an eighth seen once. Germline V gene sequence: CDR1 LGHNA, CDR2 YSLEER. The CDR3 length is 15 residues. Trimming stripped 0 bases from V and 2 bases from J, with 11 bases between. This clonotype originated in a human donor who donated a stem cell graft to a child with combined immunodeficiency. The specimen comprised PBMCs from the stem cell graft donor, sampled from the stem cell graft. The V gene is TRBV4-3, the J gene TRBJ2-7; the D gene is possibly TRBD2 (5 bases). Written as DNA, the CDR3 is TGCGCCAGCAGCCAAGATACAACGGAGGCCTACGAGCAGTACTTC. Translated: CASSQDTTEAYEQYF.